This T cell receptor beta chain emerged from a study of kidney transplant recipient with SARS-CoV-2 infection. Details on this clonotype: A much larger clone differs by one base, so this may be a read error.

This CDR3 comprises 14 residues. Germline CDR1 SEHNR, CDR2 FQNEAQ (reference sequence). MiXCR was run by TCRdb on the reads, yielding one entry per CDR3 protein. The profile shows fewer than 250,000 distinct CDR3 sequences, more than 25% of them singletons. The sequences come from a blood sample, collected at baseline and between days 110 and 120 from a kidney transplant recipient. The J gene is TRBJ2-1, the V gene TRBV7-9; no reliable D call. Gene TRBJ2-7 matches the end of the DNA better, so the J call may be wrong. This clonotype originated in a male patient between 25 and 39 years old who had COVID-19 and was a kidney transplant recipient. Some T cells may possibly be graft donor cells. The CDR3 region has the DNA TGTGCCAGCAGCTTAGAGAGTAGGACGGGCGAGCAGTACTTC. Its translation is CASSLESRTGEQYF.